This TCR beta chain was observed in a study of blood T cells in healthy people across ages. Study-wide findings and caveats: One million T cells yielded diversity estimates that were considered underestimates.

Then a second PCR, running roughly 7 to 11 cycles, was carried out with a sample-barcoded 5' primer and a J-beta primer mix. A tag from a template-switch adaptor with 12 random nucleotides marked each cDNA molecule. One entry per CDR3 protein, called by TCRdb with MiXCR from the 5' RACE reads. The sample records just over 800,000 distinct CDR3 sequences, approximately 59% being singletons. Trimming took off 1 base at V and 5 bases at J, with 6 bases between the two ends. Germline CDR1 is SGHTA and CDR2 is FQGNSA. The CDR3 consists of 13 residues. Researchers collected around 11 milliliters of peripheral blood from every single donor. On this clonotype: Its antigen is unidentified. This may be a read error, as it is one base from a much larger clone.

Sequences were obtained from blood. The source of this sequence is a man aged 25 to 45 in good health. The V gene is TRBV7-2, the J gene TRBJ2-1, with D tentatively TRBD1 (5 bases). The CDR3, as DNA: TGTGCCAGCAGCTTAGAACAGGACAATGAGCAGTTCTTC. Its translation: CASSLEQDNEQFF. Supplemented by reference TRBV7-2 and TRBJ2-1, the full variable domain reads GAGVSQSPSNKVTEKGKDVELRCDPISGHTALYWYRQSLGQGLEFLIYFQGNSAPDKSGLPSDRFSAERTGGSVSTLTIQRTQQEDSAVYLCASSLEQDNEQFFGPGTRLTVL.